This TCR beta chain was retrieved from a study of regulatory T cells in long-lasting Graves disease. At the level of the study: Graves' patients (newly diagnosed) had been on antithyroid drugs under 3 months.

Library construction for TCR beta used iRepertoire HTBI primers and Arm-PCR of CDR3 regions. A single record per CDR3 protein comes from TCRdb applying MiXCR to the multiplex PCR reads. The table has more than 300,000 distinct CDR3 sequences, roughly 12% seen once; the top ten hold approximately 17%. Study-wide points: No thyroid tissue was studied; the work used peripheral blood only.

The sample's time point: newly diagnosed GD, antithyroid drugs for less than 3 months. There was RNA extracted from PBMCs, and the TCR library was made from it. There are 14 residues in the CDR3. With V trimmed by 8 bases and J by 5 bases, 9 bases remained unmatched. This clonotype was observed at least ten times. Its antigen is unidentified. The same data also contributed to another study, on T cells in Graves' hyperthyroidism and ophthalmopathy. This second report adds: Over 18 months, lack of ophthalmopathy progression marked Graves' hyperthyroidism as stable. The HTBI set primed first-round TCR CDR3 RT-PCR.

This sequence joins TRBV12-3 or TRBV12-4 and TRBJ1-5; 7 bases fit TRBD1. The sequence was collected from a woman aged 18-29 years with Graves disease. The sample in question was peripheral blood mononuclear cells (PBMCs), obtained at new diagnosis, from a patient treated with antithyroid drugs. The CDR3 protein is CASGRQGRHQPQHF. CDR3 nucleotide sequence: TGTGCCAGCGGACGACAGGGACGGCATCAGCCCCAGCATTTT.